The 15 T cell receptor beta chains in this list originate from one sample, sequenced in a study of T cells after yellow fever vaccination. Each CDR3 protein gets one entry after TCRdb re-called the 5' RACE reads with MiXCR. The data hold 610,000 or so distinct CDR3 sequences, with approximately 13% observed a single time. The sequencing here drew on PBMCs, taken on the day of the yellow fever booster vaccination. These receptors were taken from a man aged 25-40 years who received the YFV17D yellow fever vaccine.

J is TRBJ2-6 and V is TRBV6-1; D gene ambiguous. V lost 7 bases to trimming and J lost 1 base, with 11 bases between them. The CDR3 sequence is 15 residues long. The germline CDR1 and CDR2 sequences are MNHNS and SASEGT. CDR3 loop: CASTPPRSGANVLTF. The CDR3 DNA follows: TGTGCCAGCACCCCCCCTCGATCTGGGGCCAACGTCCTGACTTTC.

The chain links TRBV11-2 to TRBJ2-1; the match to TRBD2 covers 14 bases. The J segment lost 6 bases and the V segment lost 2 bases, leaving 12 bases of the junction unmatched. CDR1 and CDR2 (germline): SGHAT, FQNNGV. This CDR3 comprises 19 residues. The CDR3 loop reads CASSLQPARLAGGPNEQFF. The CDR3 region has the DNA TGTGCCAGCAGCTTACAGCCCGCGAGACTAGCGGGAGGGCCCAATGAGCAGTTCTTC.

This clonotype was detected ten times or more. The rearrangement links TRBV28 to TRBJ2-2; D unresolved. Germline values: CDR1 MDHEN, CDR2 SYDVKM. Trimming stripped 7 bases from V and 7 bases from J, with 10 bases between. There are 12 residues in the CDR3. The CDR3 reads CASIGQRGELFF. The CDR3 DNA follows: TGTGCCAGCATCGGTCAGCGCGGGGAGCTGTTTTTT.

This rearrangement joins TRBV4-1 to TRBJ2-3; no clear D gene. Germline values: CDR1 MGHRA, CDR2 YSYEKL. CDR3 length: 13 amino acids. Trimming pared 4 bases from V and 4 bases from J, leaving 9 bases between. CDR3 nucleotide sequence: TGCGCCAGCAGCCCAATATCCGCAGATACGCAGTATTTT. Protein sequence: CASSPISADTQYF.

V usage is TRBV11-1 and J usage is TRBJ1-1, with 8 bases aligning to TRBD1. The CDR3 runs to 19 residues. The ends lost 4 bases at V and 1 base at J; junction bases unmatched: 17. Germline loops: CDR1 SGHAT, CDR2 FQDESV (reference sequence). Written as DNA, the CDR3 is TGTGCCAGCAGCTATACCTGGTTCAGGGGGCCGTATAAGAACACTGAAGCTTTCTTT. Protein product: CASSYTWFRGPYKNTEAFF. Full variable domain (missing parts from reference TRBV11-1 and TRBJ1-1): EAEVAQSPRYKITEKSQAVAFWCDPISGHATLYWYRQILGQGPELLVQFQDESVVDDSQLPKDRFSAERLKGVDSTLKIQPAELGDSAMYLCASSYTWFRGPYKNTEAFFGQGTRLTVV.

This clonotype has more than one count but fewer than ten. The CDR3 sequence is CASSLASGASEKLFF. The CDR3 DNA sequence: TGTGCCAGCAGCTTAGCCTCAGGGGCTTCTGAAAAACTGTTTTTT. The rearrangement joins TRBV7-9 to TRBJ1-4; the D gene is possibly TRBD1 (6 bases). The CDR3 totals 15 residues. Trimming removed 0 bases at V and 7 bases at J, with 12 bases between. Germline values: CDR1 SEHNR, CDR2 FQNEAQ (reference sequence).

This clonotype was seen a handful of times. The CDR3 nucleotides read TGTGCCAGCTCACCAAGCGGCGGAAACTACGAGCAGTACTTC. It encodes CASSPSGGNYEQYF. V usage is TRBV18 and J usage is TRBJ2-7; perhaps TRBD2 as D (5 bases). CDR3 size: 14 residues. The germline gives CDR1 KGHSH, CDR2 LQKENI. Between the trimmed V and J ends, which lost 2 bases and 3 bases, there was a span of 11 bases.

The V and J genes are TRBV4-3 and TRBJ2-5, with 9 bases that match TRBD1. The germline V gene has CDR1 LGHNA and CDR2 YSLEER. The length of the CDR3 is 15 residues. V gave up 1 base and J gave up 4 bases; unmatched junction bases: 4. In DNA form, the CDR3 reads TGCGCCAGCAGCCAAGGGGGACAGGGAAGAGAGACCCAGTACTTC. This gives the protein CASSQGGQGRETQYF.

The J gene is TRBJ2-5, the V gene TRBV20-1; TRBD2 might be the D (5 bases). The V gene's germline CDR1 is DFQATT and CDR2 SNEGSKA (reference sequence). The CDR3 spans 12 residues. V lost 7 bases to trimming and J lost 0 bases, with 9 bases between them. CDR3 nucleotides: TGCAGTGGAGCGGTCTACCAAGAGACCCAGTACTTC. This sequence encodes CSGAVYQETQYF.

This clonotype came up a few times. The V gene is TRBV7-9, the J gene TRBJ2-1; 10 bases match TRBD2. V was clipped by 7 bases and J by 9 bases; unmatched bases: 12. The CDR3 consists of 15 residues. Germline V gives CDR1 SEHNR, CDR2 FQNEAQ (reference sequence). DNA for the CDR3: TGTGCCAGCAACCGAGCGGGAGGGCCGGTAGTTGAGCAGTTCTTC. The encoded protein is CASNRAGGPVVEQFF.

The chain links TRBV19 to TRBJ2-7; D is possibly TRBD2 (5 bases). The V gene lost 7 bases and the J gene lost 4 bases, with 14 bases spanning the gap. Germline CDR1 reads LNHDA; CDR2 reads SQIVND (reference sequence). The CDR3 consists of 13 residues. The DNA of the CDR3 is TGTGCCAGTACACCGGGAACGGGGTACGAGCAGTACTTC. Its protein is CASTPGTGYEQYF. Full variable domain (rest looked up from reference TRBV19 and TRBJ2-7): DGGITQSPKYLFRKEGQNVTLSCEQNLNHDAMYWYRQDPGQGLRLIYYSQIVNDFQKGDIAEGYSVSREKKESFPLTVTSAQKNPTAFYLCASTPGTGYEQYFGPGTRLTVT.

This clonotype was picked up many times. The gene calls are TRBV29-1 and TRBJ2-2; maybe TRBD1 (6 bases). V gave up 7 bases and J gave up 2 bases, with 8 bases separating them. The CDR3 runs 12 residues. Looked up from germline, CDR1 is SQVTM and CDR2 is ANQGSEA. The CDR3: CSAGHNTGELFF. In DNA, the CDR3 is TGCAGCGCGGGACACAACACCGGGGAGCTGTTTTTT.

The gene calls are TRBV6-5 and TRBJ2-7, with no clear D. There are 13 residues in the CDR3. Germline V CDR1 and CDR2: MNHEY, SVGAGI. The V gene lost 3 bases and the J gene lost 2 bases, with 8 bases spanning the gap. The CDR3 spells CASSYGRTYEQYF. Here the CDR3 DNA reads TGTGCCAGCAGTTATGGACGAACCTACGAGCAGTACTTC.

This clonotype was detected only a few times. This CDR3 reads CASSLNINTTF. The CDR3 region has the DNA TGTGCCAGCAGTTTAAACATCAATACCACCTTC. This sequence joins TRBV12-3 or TRBV12-4 and TRBJ1-2; D is unclear. Trimming took off 2 bases at V and 13 bases at J, with 11 bases between the two ends. CDR3 size: 11 residues.

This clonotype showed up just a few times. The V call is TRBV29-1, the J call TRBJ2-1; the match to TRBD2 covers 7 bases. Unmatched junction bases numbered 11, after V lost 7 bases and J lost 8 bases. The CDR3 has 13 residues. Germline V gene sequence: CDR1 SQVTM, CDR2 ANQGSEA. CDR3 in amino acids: CSGNWYRGDEQFF. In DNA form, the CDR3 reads TGCAGCGGCAATTGGTACCGGGGGGATGAGCAGTTCTTC.